Presented here are 21 T cell receptor beta chains from one specimen sequenced in a study of cytomegalovirus exposure and HLA in healthy donors. The primer mix had 60 Vbeta and 13 Jbeta primers. Here immunoSEQ multiplex PCR was the method, and the copy in TCRdb shows in-frame clones only, minus some. The top ten clones hold around 1.9% of a sample with some 200,000 clones, over 65% of them seen once. The source material was PBMCs. The receptor set was obtained from a woman in her 30s in good health and CMV-seronegative.

This chain connects TRBV11-2 to TRBJ2-5, with 10 bases matching TRBD2. Germline loops: CDR1 SGHAT, CDR2 FQNNGV. CDR3 length equals 17 residues. V lost 4 bases, J lost 4 bases, and 12 bases stayed unmatched. DNA of the CDR3: TGTGCCAGCAGCTCACCCAAAGCGGGGGGGCTCGTAGAGACCCAGTACTTC. It encodes CASSSPKAGGLVETQYF.

This chain joins TRBV7-8 and TRBJ2-3, with 13 bases identical to TRBD2. CDR1 and CDR2 from the germline V gene are SGHVS and FQNEAQ. The V segment lost 5 bases and the J segment 0 bases; nucleotides outside the gene matches: 8. CDR3 size: 18 residues. The CDR3 nucleotides are TGTGCCAGCAGCCGACTAGCGGGGGGACTCTCTAGCACAGATACGCAGTATTTT. This codes for CASSRLAGGLSSTDTQYF.

The rearrangement uses TRBV9 and TRBJ2-5; TRBD2 matches 8 bases. In germline, CDR1 is SGDLS, CDR2 YYNGEE. The CDR3 consists of 16 residues. V shed 2 bases, J shed 5 bases, and the junction held 11 bases outside the gene matches. The CDR3 DNA reads as TGTGCCAGCAGCGTGGTAGCGGGAACGATGATGGAGACCCAGTACTTC. It codes for CASSVVAGTMMETQYF. Variable domain in full (rest from reference TRBV9 and TRBJ2-5): DSGVTQTPKHLITATGQRVTLRCSPRSGDLSVYWYQQSLDQGLQFLIQYYNGEERAKGNILERFSAQQFPDLHSELNLSSLELGDSALYFCASSVVAGTMMETQYFGPGTRLLVL.

This chain links TRBV27 with TRBJ1-4; D remains ambiguous. Per germline, CDR1 MNHEY and CDR2 SMNVEV (reference sequence). The CDR3 consists of 15 residues. Trimming stripped 6 bases from V and 0 bases from J, with 11 bases between. In DNA form, the CDR3 reads TGTGCCAGCAGCAATTACGCTACAACTAATGAAAAACTGTTTTTT. Translating gives CASSNYATTNEKLFF.

J is TRBJ2-1 and V is TRBV9; 10 positions match TRBD2. There are 15 residues in the CDR3. V gave up 4 bases and J gave up 2 bases; unmatched junction bases: 3. The V gene's germline CDR1 is SGDLS and CDR2 YYNGEE. The CDR3 bases are TGTGCCAGCAGCTCCGGACTAGCGGCCTACAATGAGCAGTTCTTC. Amino acid sequence: CASSSGLAAYNEQFF. The variable domain in full, with the rest retrieved from reference TRBV9 and TRBJ2-1, is DSGVTQTPKHLITATGQRVTLRCSPRSGDLSVYWYQQSLDQGLQFLIQYYNGEERAKGNILERFSAQQFPDLHSELNLSSLELGDSALYFCASSSGLAAYNEQFFGPGTRLTVL.

The genes are TRBV7-6 and TRBJ1-6, with D unresolved. Per the germline V gene, CDR1 is SGHVS and CDR2 is FNYEAQ. V dropped 4 bases and J dropped 8 bases, with 15 bases sitting between them. This CDR3 is built from 15 residues. CDR3 in amino acids: CASSSTGISHSPLHF. As DNA, the CDR3 is TGTGCCAGCAGCTCCACCGGGATATCGCATTCACCCCTCCACTTT.

The table lists this clone with a count of one. The chain joins TRBV28 to TRBJ1-3, with D hard to call. In germline, CDR1 is MDHEN, CDR2 SYDVKM. The CDR3 extends over 14 amino acids. As DNA, the CDR3 is TGTGCTACCAAGGGAGGGCAGTCCGGAAACACCATATATTTT. This encodes CATKGGQSGNTIYF.

The chain employs TRBV6-1 and TRBJ2-4; 9 bases map to TRBD1. Germline values: CDR1 MNHNS, CDR2 SASEGT. J lost 4 bases, V lost 2 bases, and 6 bases had no gene match. This CDR3 region has 16 residues. The CDR3 reads CASSESRGQGKNIQYF. CDR3 DNA sequence: TGTGCCAGCAGTGAATCCCGGGGACAGGGTAAAAACATTCAGTACTTC.

CDR3 bases: TGTGCCAGCAGTTCCACAAGCGGCTCATACAATGAGCAGTTCTTC. Amino acids: CASSSTSGSYNEQFF. The chain links TRBV27 to TRBJ2-1; D perhaps matches TRBD2 (5 bases). The V gene lost 4 bases and the J gene lost 4 bases, with 14 bases spanning the gap. The CDR3 covers 15 residues. The germline CDR1 and CDR2 sequences are MNHEY and SMNVEV (reference sequence).

The chain carries TRBV7-3 and TRBJ2-3; perhaps TRBD2 as D (6 bases). Germline CDR1 and CDR2: SGHTA and FQGTGA. The V gene lost 0 bases and the J gene lost 2 bases, with 12 bases spanning the gap. The CDR3 sequence is 16 residues long. The CDR3 is CASSLTGPGVTDTQYF. The CDR3 nucleotides read TGTGCCAGCAGCTTAACGGGGCCGGGGGTCACAGATACGCAGTATTTT.

This chain joins TRBV27 and TRBJ2-3; 8 bases map to TRBD2. Germline-derived CDR1 and CDR2 are MNHEY and SMNVEV (reference sequence). With 6 bases clipped from V and 4 bases from J, the junction kept 9 bases outside the gene matches. The CDR3 totals 15 residues. CDR3 in amino acids: CASRTGLAPPDTQYF. DNA for the CDR3: TGTGCCAGCAGAACCGGACTAGCTCCCCCAGATACGCAGTATTTT.

The chain couples TRBV5-1 to TRBJ2-7; no clear D gene. The V end was cut by 4 bases, the J end by 5 bases, with 7 bases between. The CDR3 is 11 residues long. The germline CDR1 and CDR2 sequences are SGHRS and YFSETQ. The CDR3: CASSLRNEQYF. The CDR3 DNA sequence: TGCGCCAGCAGCCTTAGAAACGAGCAGTACTTC.

Here the CDR3 DNA reads TGCAGCTACGGGACAGCGTTCTCGGCCGAGCAGTACTTC. This codes for CSYGTAFSAEQYF. The gene calls are TRBV29-1 and TRBJ2-7; 7 bases agree with TRBD1. Trimming at V came to 8 bases and at J to 6 bases, leaving 13 bases not matched to a gene. The CDR3 extends over 13 amino acids. Germline V lookup: CDR1 SQVTM, CDR2 ANQGSEA.

This chain links TRBV7-2 with TRBJ2-7, with 7 bases identical to TRBD1. With 5 bases clipped from V and 1 base from J, the junction kept 8 bases outside the gene matches. This CDR3 has 15 amino acids. Germline lookup yields CDR1 SGHTA and CDR2 FQGNSA. This CDR3 is CASSVQPGQSYEQYF. DNA of the CDR3: TGTGCCAGCAGCGTCCAACCGGGACAGTCCTACGAGCAGTACTTC.

This sequence joins TRBV19 and TRBJ2-5; TRBD1 matches 7 bases. Per the germline V gene, CDR1 is LNHDA and CDR2 is SQIVND (reference sequence). The CDR3 totals 13 residues. Germline trimming cut 6 bases from V and 4 bases from J; bases unmatched to any gene: 5. The CDR3 reads CASSSPGGETQYF. Written as DNA, the CDR3 is TGTGCCAGTAGCTCACCAGGGGGAGAGACCCAGTACTTC.

The chain uses TRBV5-4 and TRBJ1-1; D not resolved. This CDR3 is built from 12 residues. Germline CDR1 SGHNT, CDR2 YYREEE (reference sequence). V shed 2 bases and J shed 6 bases, with 8 bases lying between them. The CDR3 reads CASSFRRAEAFF. The CDR3 DNA reads as TGTGCCAGCAGCTTTCGGAGAGCTGAAGCTTTCTTT.

This chain links TRBV5-1 with TRBJ2-6; no definite D call. Germline-derived CDR1 and CDR2 are SGHRS and YFSETQ. This CDR3 region has 14 residues. V lost 4 bases and J lost 6, with 11 bases in between. The DNA for the CDR3 is TGCGCCAGCAGCCCCCAACGAGAGGCCAACGTCCTGACTTTC. Residues: CASSPQREANVLTF.

In this sample, this clone turned up a few times. J is TRBJ2-1 and V is TRBV19; 10 nucleotides line up with TRBD1. The junction had 9 bases not matched to a gene; V was cut back by 4 bases and J by 6 bases. CDR1 and CDR2 from the germline V gene are LNHDA and SQIVND (reference sequence). CDR3 length: 16 amino acids. This chain's CDR3 is CASSTRQGAVFNEQFF. The CDR3, as DNA: TGTGCCAGTAGTACCAGACAGGGGGCGGTTTTCAATGAGCAGTTCTTC.

This clone was recorded only once. The chain has TRBV27 and TRBJ1-2; perhaps TRBD1 as D (6 bases). V was cut by 3 bases and J by 5 bases, with 13 bases left in between. CDR3 length: 14 residues. CDR1 and CDR2 from the germline V gene are MNHEY and SMNVEV (reference sequence). The CDR3: CASSFGPGVYGYTF. The CDR3, as DNA: TGTGCCAGCAGTTTTGGGCCAGGGGTGTATGGCTACACCTTC.

The chain employs TRBV7-2 and TRBJ1-5, with no clear D. There are 16 residues in the CDR3. Germline loops: CDR1 SGHTA, CDR2 FQGNSA. V was cut by 1 base and J by 6 bases, with 16 bases left in between. The CDR3 spells CASSLVAITSGQPQHF. In DNA form, the CDR3 reads TGTGCCAGCAGCTTAGTAGCGATAACCTCGGGTCAGCCCCAGCATTTT.

This chain joins TRBV15 and TRBJ1-5; D gene ambiguous. Trimming took 1 base from V and 4 from J, leaving 8 bases between them. From germline, CDR1 is LNHNV and CDR2 YYDKDF (reference sequence). This CDR3 is 14 amino acids long. The CDR3 loop reads CATSRGLWNQPQHF. The CDR3 region has the DNA TGTGCCACCAGCAGAGGACTTTGGAATCAGCCCCAGCATTTT.